Reported below is one T cell receptor (beta chain). Likely a read error: the CDR3 ends without its conserved phenylalanine or tryptophan. Samples came from axillary lymph nodes draining the breast cancer. The data derive from a study of breast tumors, draining lymph nodes, adjacent tissues. TCRdb independently ran MiXCR on the multiplex PCR reads; one entry per CDR3 protein. The sample holds approximately 100,000 distinct CDR3 sequences, less than 40% seen once. Germline V gene lookup returns CDR1 SEHNR and CDR2 FQNEAQ (reference sequence). This CDR3 is built from 14 residues. V dropped 9 bases and J dropped 3; count of bases not matched to a gene: 6.

The chain carries TRBV7-9 and TRBJ2-2; TRBD1 agrees at 8 bases. This sequence was found in a female donor with breast cancer. Some clones in this sample may be carry-over from other donors' samples. The specimen was axillary lymph node tissue. CDR3 nucleotide sequence: TGTGCCAGGAGGCCGACAGGGGACACCGGGGAGCTGTTTCTT. Translating gives CARRPTGDTGELFL.